These 10 T cell receptor beta chains share one sample of origin, sequenced in a study of siplizumab effects on memory and regulatory T cells. The repertoire was sequenced with immunoSEQ multiplex PCR; TCRdb's copy has only in-frame clones and lacks some. Of about 64,000 clones in the sample, 96% were seen once. Sequencing input: naive CD8+ T cells sorted from blood. All receptors come from a human donor in good health.

The chain combines TRBV6-5 with TRBJ2-7; TRBD1 matches at 7 bases. The germline V gene encodes CDR1 MNHEY and CDR2 SVGAGI. Germline trimming cut 6 bases from V and 2 bases from J; bases unmatched to any gene: 4. The CDR3 covers 13 residues. The CDR3: CASRPGQTYEQYF. The CDR3 nucleotides read TGTGCCAGCAGACCGGGACAGACCTACGAGCAGTACTTC.

The chain uses TRBV28 and TRBJ1-1; D remains unclear. Trimming took off 7 bases at V and 5 bases at J, with 11 bases between the two ends. The CDR3 length is 12 residues. The germline gives CDR1 MDHEN, CDR2 SYDVKM. Here the CDR3 DNA reads TGTGCCAGCACCCTGAGTCGGACTGAAGCTTTCTTT. Its protein is CASTLSRTEAFF.

J is TRBJ1-6 and V is TRBV19; D is unclear. With 9 bases removed from V and 5 bases from J, the gap between germline ends came to 17 bases. The CDR3 loop spans 15 amino acids. Germline loops: CDR1 LNHDA, CDR2 SQIVND (reference sequence). The CDR3 DNA is TGTGCCAGCGGCGGGATGTCCGTTAATAATTCACCCCTCCACTTT. This translates into CASGGMSVNNSPLHF.

The chain couples TRBV4-2 to TRBJ2-3; 8 bases line up with TRBD2. CDR3 length: 14 residues. Per germline, CDR1 LGHNA and CDR2 YNFKEQ. The junction had 3 bases not matched to a gene; V was cut back by 3 bases and J by 4 bases. CDR3 coding DNA: TGTGCCAGCAGCCAGGGGACTAGTTCAGATACGCAGTATTTT. It codes for CASSQGTSSDTQYF.

This chain uses TRBV4-3 with TRBJ2-7; D might be TRBD1 or TRBD2, each matching 6 bases. This CDR3 spans 15 amino acids. V was trimmed by 0 bases and J by 2 bases, leaving 11 bases between them. The germline CDR1 and CDR2 sequences are LGHNA and YSLEER. DNA for the CDR3: TGCGCCAGCAGCCAAGATAAAGGGGGGCCCTACGAGCAGTACTTC. It codes for CASSQDKGGPYEQYF.

V usage is TRBV5-1 and J usage is TRBJ2-1, with 11 bases lining up with TRBD2. J was trimmed by 6 bases and V by 3 bases; bases with no gene match: 8. The CDR3 length is 16 residues. The germline gives CDR1 SGHRS, CDR2 YFSETQ. The CDR3 sequence: CASSSGSGGAINEQFF. The CDR3 DNA reads as TGCGCCAGCAGCTCCGGTAGCGGGGGGGCAATCAATGAGCAGTTCTTC.

This clone has more than one count but fewer than ten. The J gene is TRBJ1-1, the V gene TRBV30; D ambiguous. Germline loops: CDR1 GTSNPN, CDR2 SVGIG (reference sequence). The CDR3 has 12 residues. V was trimmed by 2 bases and J by 4 bases, leaving 8 bases between them. The CDR3 nucleotides are TGTGCCTGGAGTAGAGGGATCACTGAAGCTTTCTTT. Translated: CAWSRGITEAFF.

The chain employs TRBV2 and TRBJ2-1, with 13 bases fitting TRBD2. The CDR3 is 15 residues long. With V trimmed by 6 bases and J by 5 bases, 4 bases remained unmatched. Per germline, CDR1 SNHLY and CDR2 FYNNEI. CDR3 residues: CASRGTSGANNEQFF. The CDR3 DNA is TGTGCCAGCAGGGGGACTAGCGGGGCTAACAATGAGCAGTTCTTC.

This rearrangement joins TRBV7-7 to TRBJ2-2; no reliable D call. The CDR3 extends over 14 amino acids. V was shortened by 2 bases and J by 8 bases, with 12 bases between the two germline ends. Germline V CDR1 and CDR2: SSHAT, FNYEAQ (reference sequence). CDR3 protein: CASSLSLSQGELFF. The CDR3 DNA sequence: TGTGCCAGCAGCTTAAGTCTCTCTCAGGGGGAGCTGTTTTTT.

CDR3 in amino acids: CASSPPGLAWNEQFF. The CDR3 nucleotides read TGTGCCAGCAGCCCTCCCGGACTAGCATGGAATGAGCAGTTCTTC. The chain couples TRBV7-9 to TRBJ2-1; the match to TRBD2 covers 8 bases. CDR3 length: 15 amino acids. V was pared by 5 bases and J by 7 bases, with 10 bases of the junction left unmatched. The germline V gene encodes CDR1 SEHNR and CDR2 FQNEAQ (reference sequence). The variable domain in full, with the rest retrieved from reference TRBV7-9 and TRBJ2-1, is DTGVSQNPRHKITKRGQNVTFRCDPISEHNRLYWYRQTLGQGPEFLTYFQNEAQLEKSRLLSDRFSAERPKGSFSTLEIQRTEQGDSAMYLCASSPPGLAWNEQFFGPGTRLTVL.